A selection of T cell receptor beta chains follows, all from one sample in a study of PD-L1 blockade in urothelial cancer. This table comes from immunoSEQ multiplex PCR, and its TCRdb copy is limited to in-frame clones, with some not included. The table records roughly 40,000 clones, about 88% of them present only once. This sample comprised PBMCs, obtained around atezolizumab (anti-PD-L1) treatment. These TCRs come from a donor at least 40 years old with urothelial cancer. Both conserved end residues are part of each CDR3. The order of the fields is CDR3 protein, CDR3 DNA, clone size, D gene, V gene, J gene. A D gene is named only where the DNA matches it firmly. A row's size may be missing; if present it is once, few, many or a size class.

CDR3aa: CARKRQPGMEAFF
CDR3nt: TGTGCCCGGAAACGACAGCCTGGGATGGAAGCTTTCTTT
abundance: once
d_gene: NA
v_gene: TRBV30
j_gene: TRBJ1-1

CDR3aa: CAISPGQNQETQYF
CDR3nt: TGTGCCATCAGCCCGGGACAAAACCAAGAGACCCAGTACTTC
abundance: NA
d_gene: NA
v_gene: TRBV10-3
j_gene: TRBJ2-5

CDR3aa: CASSSSYTGRNQPQHF
CDR3nt: TGTGCCAGCAGTTCCTCTTACACGGGTCGCAATCAGCCCCAGCATTTT
abundance: NA
d_gene: NA
v_gene: TRBV28
j_gene: TRBJ1-5

CDR3aa: CASSLRQRAWFF
CDR3nt: TGTGCCAGCAGTTTGAGACAGAGAGCATGGTTCTTC
abundance: NA
d_gene: NA
v_gene: TRBV28
j_gene: TRBJ2-1

CDR3aa: CASSLRPQLAGGYNEQFF
CDR3nt: TGTGCCAGCAGCTTAAGGCCCCAACTAGCGGGAGGGTACAATGAGCAGTTCTTC
abundance: NA
d_gene: TRBD2
v_gene: TRBV7-2
j_gene: TRBJ2-1

CDR3aa: CASSLGLAGGPLSTDTQYF
CDR3nt: TGTGCCAGCAGCTTGGGACTAGCGGGAGGTCCCCTCTCCACAGATACGCAGTATTTT
abundance: NA
d_gene: TRBD2
v_gene: TRBV5-8
j_gene: TRBJ2-3

CDR3aa: CASSGQGGSYNEQFF
CDR3nt: TGTGCCAGCTCAGGACAGGGGGGCTCCTACAATGAGCAGTTCTTC
abundance: NA
d_gene: TRBD1
v_gene: TRBV18
j_gene: TRBJ2-1

CDR3aa: CASSGQPRQGGEQFF
CDR3nt: TGTGCCAGCAGTGGACAGCCCCGCCAGGGGGGTGAGCAGTTCTTC
abundance: NA
d_gene: NA
v_gene: TRBV28
j_gene: TRBJ2-1

CDR3aa: CASGRRAGGLETQYF
CDR3nt: TGCGCCAGCGGCCGCCGGGCAGGGGGATTGGAGACCCAGTACTTC
abundance: NA
d_gene: TRBD1
v_gene: TRBV5-1
j_gene: TRBJ2-5

CDR3aa: CASSPTGAGGQPQHF
CDR3nt: TGTGCCAGCAGCCCCACGGGGGCGGGGGGTCAGCCCCAGCATTTT
abundance: NA
d_gene: NA
v_gene: TRBV9
j_gene: TRBJ1-5

CDR3aa: CASSLGRAQGNTIYF
CDR3nt: TGTGCCAGCAGCTTAGGGAGGGCTCAAGGAAACACCATATATTTT
abundance: NA
d_gene: NA
v_gene: TRBV7-9
j_gene: TRBJ1-3

CDR3aa: CATSGEGLAGGGQETQYF
CDR3nt: TGTGCCACCTCCGGAGAGGGACTAGCGGGAGGAGGACAAGAGACCCAGTACTTC
abundance: NA
d_gene: TRBD2
v_gene: TRBV10-3
j_gene: TRBJ2-5

CDR3aa: CASTKQGVGGYTF
CDR3nt: TGTGCCAGTACAAAACAGGGGGTTGGTGGCTACACCTTC
abundance: NA
d_gene: TRBD1
v_gene: TRBV19
j_gene: TRBJ1-2

CDR3aa: CASSSRTSGGTYEQYF
CDR3nt: TGTGCCAGCAGTTCCCGGACTAGCGGGGGGACCTACGAGCAGTACTTC
abundance: NA
d_gene: TRBD2
v_gene: TRBV27
j_gene: TRBJ2-7

CDR3aa: CASSLRQGGGYTF
CDR3nt: TGTGCCAGCAGCTTACGACAGGGGGGCGGCTACACCTTC
abundance: NA
d_gene: TRBD1
v_gene: TRBV7-8
j_gene: TRBJ1-2

CDR3aa: CAISDDRGGDTEAFF
CDR3nt: TGTGCCATCAGTGATGACAGGGGGGGGGATACTGAAGCTTTCTTT
abundance: NA
d_gene: TRBD1
v_gene: TRBV10-3
j_gene: TRBJ1-1

CDR3aa: CASSSRQGNYGYTF
CDR3nt: TGTGCCAGCAGTTCCCGACAGGGTAACTATGGCTACACCTTC
abundance: NA
d_gene: TRBD1
v_gene: TRBV6-6
j_gene: TRBJ1-2

CDR3aa: CASSPGARGETQYF
CDR3nt: TGTGCCAGCTCACCCGGGGCCAGGGGTGAGACCCAGTACTTC
abundance: NA
d_gene: NA
v_gene: TRBV18
j_gene: TRBJ2-5

CDR3aa: CASSYTRGGTEAFF
CDR3nt: TGTGCCAGCAGTTACACACGAGGGGGAACTGAAGCTTTCTTT
abundance: NA
d_gene: NA
v_gene: TRBV6-5
j_gene: TRBJ1-1

CDR3aa: CASSLGGGTTYEQYF
CDR3nt: TGTGCCAGCAGCTTAGGGGGAGGAACAACCTACGAGCAGTACTTC
abundance: NA
d_gene: NA
v_gene: TRBV7-8
j_gene: TRBJ2-7

CDR3aa: CASSHPLTSAQETQYF
CDR3nt: TGTGCCAGCAGCCACCCCCTGACTAGCGCCCAAGAGACCCAGTACTTC
abundance: NA
d_gene: TRBD2
v_gene: TRBV7-6
j_gene: TRBJ2-5

CDR3aa: CASSRGTGNTGELFF
CDR3nt: TGCGCCAGCAGCCGTGGGACAGGGAACACCGGGGAGCTGTTTTTT
abundance: NA
d_gene: TRBD1
v_gene: TRBV4-3
j_gene: TRBJ2-2

CDR3aa: CASSPWGTVEQYF
CDR3nt: TGTGCCAGCAGCCCCTGGGGCACGGTCGAGCAGTACTTC
abundance: NA
d_gene: NA
v_gene: TRBV14
j_gene: TRBJ2-7

CDR3aa: CASSDQGAYNEQFF
CDR3nt: TGTGCCAGCAGTGACCAGGGGGCATACAATGAGCAGTTCTTC
abundance: NA
d_gene: TRBD1
v_gene: TRBV2
j_gene: TRBJ2-1

CDR3aa: CASSPRLAGADEQFF
CDR3nt: TGTGCCAGCAGCCCCCGACTAGCGGGGGCCGATGAGCAGTTCTTC
abundance: NA
d_gene: TRBD2
v_gene: TRBV11-3
j_gene: TRBJ2-1

CDR3aa: CASSYSGTSGSDEQFF
CDR3nt: TGTGCCAGCAGTTACTCGGGAACTAGCGGGAGCGATGAGCAGTTCTTC
abundance: NA
d_gene: TRBD2
v_gene: TRBV6-6
j_gene: TRBJ2-1

CDR3aa: CASSLRGDRTTNEKLFF
CDR3nt: TGTGCCAGCAGCCTCCGAGGGGACAGGACAACTAATGAAAAACTGTTTTTT
abundance: NA
d_gene: TRBD1
v_gene: TRBV9
j_gene: TRBJ1-4

CDR3aa: CASGLYRGEQYF
CDR3nt: TGTGCCAGCGGTTTATACAGGGGCGAGCAGTACTTC
abundance: NA
d_gene: TRBD1
v_gene: TRBV7-9
j_gene: TRBJ2-7

CDR3aa: CASSRAGGPEYEQYF
CDR3nt: TGTGCCAGCTCACGGGCGGGAGGGCCGGAGTACGAGCAGTACTTC
abundance: NA
d_gene: TRBD2
v_gene: TRBV18
j_gene: TRBJ2-7

CDR3aa: CASSTPSANSIQYF
CDR3nt: TGTGCCAGCAGCACCCCTAGCGCCAACAGCATTCAGTACTTC
abundance: NA
d_gene: NA
v_gene: TRBV9
j_gene: TRBJ2-4

CDR3aa: CASSQERVTNTEAFF
CDR3nt: TGTGCCAGCAGCCAAGAACGGGTGACGAACACTGAAGCTTTCTTT
abundance: NA
d_gene: NA
v_gene: TRBV4-2
j_gene: TRBJ1-1

CDR3aa: CASSPGQNYGYTF
CDR3nt: TGTGCCAGCAGCCCGGGACAGAACTATGGCTACACCTTC
abundance: NA
d_gene: TRBD1
v_gene: TRBV6-6
j_gene: TRBJ1-2

CDR3aa: CASSLFQGYEQYF
CDR3nt: TGTGCCAGCAGCCTATTTCAGGGCTACGAGCAGTACTTC
abundance: NA
d_gene: NA
v_gene: TRBV5-4
j_gene: TRBJ2-7